This T cell receptor beta chain was identified during a study of blood T cell repertoires in COVID-19. Study-level information: Samples taken during acute and convalescent COVID-19 were collected in the United States, Italy and Spain. Sample material is recorded as cDNA or gDNA derived from T cells, B-cell-depleted T cells, or PBMCs.

Some clones are missing from TCRdb's copy, which holds only in-frame ones; the method was immunoSEQ multiplex PCR. Of around 50,000 clones in the sample, 70% to 90% were seen once. The germline V gene has CDR1 SEHNR and CDR2 FQNEAQ (reference sequence). V shed 5 bases and J shed 5 bases, with 12 bases lying between them. The length of the CDR3 is 13 residues. In this sample, this clone turned up a few times. This sequence joins TRBV7-9 and TRBJ1-2; possible D gene TRBD1, 5 bases. The clonotype was recovered from a human donor in a cohort sampled during active COVID-19. The specimen sequenced was peripheral blood. The CDR3 sequence is CASSTREAYGYTF. The CDR3 DNA is TGTGCCAGCAGCACCAGGGAGGCGTATGGCTACACCTTC.